A single sample gave rise to the 27 T cell receptor beta chains below, sequenced in a study of T cell responses to AZD1222 COVID-19 vaccine. Method: immunoSEQ multiplex PCR; TCRdb's copy keeps in-frame clones and lacks some. The sample holds roughly 20,000 clones, 65% to 90% seen once. Sequences were derived from peripheral blood, sampled on day 0 of AZD1222 vaccination. The source is an adult in good health.

V is TRBV28 and J is TRBJ1-4, with TRBD1 as a possible D gene (5 bases). The CDR3 runs 14 residues. With 4 bases removed from V and 7 bases from J, the gap between germline ends came to 13 bases. Looked up from germline, CDR1 is MDHEN and CDR2 is SYDVKM. CDR3 residues: CASSSLQGAEKLFF. In DNA form, the CDR3 reads TGTGCCAGCAGTTCCCTGCAGGGCGCTGAAAAACTGTTTTTT. The full variable domain, in which reference TRBV28 and TRBJ1-4 provide the parts outside the CDR3, is DVKVTQSSRYLVKRTGEKVFLECVQDMDHENMFWYRQDPGLGLRLIYFSYDVKMKEKGDIPEGYSVSREKKERFSLILESASTNQTSMYLCASSSLQGAEKLFFGSGTQLSVL.

This clone appeared once. V gene TRBV28 combines with J gene TRBJ1-5; TRBD1 agrees at 7 bases. Germline assignment: CDR1 MDHEN and CDR2 SYDVKM. V gave up 6 bases and J gave up 5 bases; unmatched junction bases: 10. The CDR3 covers 15 residues. The CDR3: CASSPQGPGYQPQHF. The CDR3 bases are TGTGCCAGCAGCCCACAGGGGCCCGGTTATCAGCCCCAGCATTTT. Full variable domain (outside the CDR3, taken from reference TRBV28 and TRBJ1-5): DVKVTQSSRYLVKRTGEKVFLECVQDMDHENMFWYRQDPGLGLRLIYFSYDVKMKEKGDIPEGYSVSREKKERFSLILESASTNQTSMYLCASSPQGPGYQPQHFGDGTRLSIL.

V gene TRBV29-1 combines with J gene TRBJ2-5, with 10 bases that match TRBD1. This CDR3 contains 15 residues. Trimming cost V 3 bases and J 5 bases; bases outside gene matches: 9. Per germline, CDR1 SQVTM and CDR2 ANQGSEA. The CDR3 coding sequence is TGCAGCGTTGAGGACGACAGGGGGCGCGGGGAGACCCAGTACTTC. Its protein product is CSVEDDRGRGETQYF.

This rearrangement joins TRBV27 to TRBJ2-7; TRBD2 is a possible D gene (6 bases). CDR1 is MNHEY and CDR2 is SMNVEV in the germline V gene (reference sequence). V was cut by 5 bases and J by 1 base, with 15 bases left in between. The CDR3 totals 15 residues. The CDR3 region is CASSPGRELSYEQYF. CDR3 DNA: TGTGCCAGCAGTCCGGGACGGGAGCTTTCCTACGAGCAGTACTTC.

This clone was recorded a few times. The chain joins TRBV9 to TRBJ2-7, with a possible D match to TRBD1 (5 bases). Trimming removed 0 bases at V and 3 bases at J, with 10 bases between. The germline V gene has CDR1 SGDLS and CDR2 YYNGEE. This CDR3 spans 14 amino acids. CDR3 region: CASSVDGQDYEQYF. For the CDR3, the DNA is TGTGCCAGCAGCGTAGACGGACAAGACTACGAGCAGTACTTC. Together with reference TRBV9 and TRBJ2-7, the CDR3 gives the full variable domain: DSGVTQTPKHLITATGQRVTLRCSPRSGDLSVYWYQQSLDQGLQFLIQYYNGEERAKGNILERFSAQQFPDLHSELNLSSLELGDSALYFCASSVDGQDYEQYFGPGTRLTVT.

This clone was counted between two and nine times. The rearrangement joins TRBV12-3 or TRBV12-4 to TRBJ2-7; D is possibly TRBD1 (5 bases). V gave up 6 bases and J gave up 2 bases, with 11 bases separating them. The CDR3 runs 13 residues. The CDR3 region has the DNA TGTGCCAGCAGCCCCGACAGAACCTACGAGCAGTACTTC. As protein: CASSPDRTYEQYF.

The chain links TRBV3-1 (or the pseudogene TRBV3-2) to TRBJ1-1; 8 bases fit TRBD1. The CDR3 totals 14 residues. Unmatched junction bases numbered 6, after V lost 4 bases and J lost 5 bases. Germline CDR1 and CDR2: LGHDT and YNNKEL (reference sequence). CDR3 bases: TGTGCCAGCAGCCCCCATTACAGGGGGACTGAAGCTTTCTTT. It specifies CASSPHYRGTEAFF.

This clone was detected a few times. J is TRBJ2-2 and V is TRBV13, with no clear D. This CDR3 has 13 amino acids. Looked up from germline, CDR1 is PRHDT and CDR2 is FYEKMQ (reference sequence). V was clipped by 1 base and J by 7 bases, with 7 bases between them. The CDR3 protein is CASSLVVNGELFF. CDR3 sequence (DNA): TGTGCCAGCAGCTTAGTTGTGAACGGGGAGCTGTTTTTT.

The chain has TRBV7-6 and TRBJ2-3; D ambiguous. Germline V gives CDR1 SGHVS, CDR2 FNYEAQ. V was pared by 4 bases and J by 0 bases, with 17 bases between. CDR3 length equals 17 residues. The CDR3 DNA is TGTGCCAGCAGCTCCTCCTTCGCAACAACTAGCACAGATACGCAGTATTTT. Amino acid sequence: CASSSSFATTSTDTQYF.

A few counts support this clone. The chain uses TRBV3-1 (or the pseudogene TRBV3-2) and TRBJ1-5, with D possibly matching TRBD1 (6 bases). In germline, CDR1 is LGHDT, CDR2 YNNKEL (reference sequence). The ends were cut back, 1 base at V and 6 bases at J, with 16 bases in the middle. The CDR3 is 16 amino acids. The CDR3 spells CASSQGATGGTQPQHF. CDR3 in DNA: TGTGCCAGCAGCCAAGGAGCGACAGGAGGTACTCAGCCCCAGCATTTT.

The chain is built from TRBV28 and TRBJ2-4; D gene uncertain. The CDR3 has 16 residues. Trimming left V 5 bases short and J 1 base short, with 15 bases between. CDR1 and CDR2 (germline): MDHEN, SYDVKM. In DNA, the CDR3 is TGTGCCAGCAGTCCCCTCCTGGAAGGCGCCAAAAACATTCAGTACTTC. Its protein product is CASSPLLEGAKNIQYF.

The gene calls are TRBV10-3 and TRBJ1-6, with a weak D call TRBD1 (6 bases). Deletions cut 10 bases from V and 6 bases from J, with 16 bases between. CDR1 and CDR2 (germline): ENHRY, SYGVKD. The CDR3 extends over 14 amino acids. The CDR3 sequence: CATKGDEGNSPLHF. CDR3 in DNA: TGTGCCACCAAGGGGGATGAGGGTAATTCACCCCTCCACTTT.

This chain connects TRBV2 to TRBJ1-2; D is unclear. V lost 3 bases and J lost 4, with 9 bases in between. Germline CDR1 SNHLY, CDR2 FYNNEI. This CDR3 comprises 13 residues. The CDR3 DNA sequence: TGTGCCAGCAGTGATGTTGACGGCTATGGCTACACCTTC. As protein: CASSDVDGYGYTF.

The genes are TRBV10-3 and TRBJ2-2; 11 bases are shared with TRBD2. Germline CDR1 ENHRY, CDR2 SYGVKD. The CDR3 contains 16 residues. V trimming: 2 bases; J trimming: 4 bases; junction bases outside the gene matches: 3. The CDR3 DNA follows: TGTGCCATCAGTGAGGGGACTAGCGGATTCACCGGGGAGCTGTTTTTT. Translating gives CAISEGTSGFTGELFF.

The chain couples TRBV4-1 to TRBJ2-7; maybe TRBD1 (6 bases). The V end was cut by 2 bases, the J end by 2 bases, with 13 bases between. Per germline, CDR1 MGHRA and CDR2 YSYEKL. The CDR3 spans 15 residues. The CDR3 DNA sequence: TGCGCCAGCAGCCAAACCCCGACAGGAACCTACGAGCAGTACTTC. Its translation is CASSQTPTGTYEQYF.

The chain joins TRBV9 to TRBJ2-2, with D uncertain. The CDR3 spans 15 residues. Germline-derived CDR1 and CDR2 are SGDLS and YYNGEE. V lost 0 bases to trimming and J lost 3 bases, with 9 bases between them. In DNA, the CDR3 is TGTGCCAGCAGCGTAGCTGGGCATTACACCGGGGAGCTGTTTTTT. This translates into CASSVAGHYTGELFF.

The chain has TRBV5-4 and TRBJ1-3; D unresolved. Germline CDR1 is SGHNT and CDR2 is YYREEE (reference sequence). V was trimmed by 4 bases and J by 0 bases, leaving 11 bases between them. The CDR3 is 15 amino acids. CDR3 loop: CASSPGRDSGNTIYF. For the CDR3, the DNA is TGTGCCAGCAGCCCTGGCAGAGACTCTGGAAACACCATATATTTT.

The V and J genes are TRBV9 and TRBJ2-5; the match to TRBD2 covers 8 bases. Trimming at V came to 3 bases and at J to 5 bases, leaving 12 bases not matched to a gene. Germline-derived CDR1 and CDR2 are SGDLS and YYNGEE. The CDR3 loop spans 16 amino acids. Here the CDR3 reads CASSGSGGLHLETQYF. The CDR3 nucleotides are TGTGCCAGCAGCGGTTCGGGGGGGCTTCATTTGGAGACCCAGTACTTC. Complete variable domain (other parts from reference TRBV9 and TRBJ2-5): DSGVTQTPKHLITATGQRVTLRCSPRSGDLSVYWYQQSLDQGLQFLIQYYNGEERAKGNILERFSAQQFPDLHSELNLSSLELGDSALYFCASSGSGGLHLETQYFGPGTRLLVL.

The genes are TRBV6-6 and TRBJ2-7, with unresolved D. The V and J ends lost 8 bases and 3 bases respectively, with 14 bases between them. This CDR3 spans 13 amino acids. Germline loops: CDR1 MNHNY, CDR2 SVGAGI (reference sequence). Here the CDR3 DNA reads TGTGCCAGCCGGAGTGCCACGAACTACGAGCAGTACTTC. It is translated as CASRSATNYEQYF.

The V gene is TRBV27, the J gene TRBJ1-2; a weak D match, TRBD1 (5 bases). V was pared by 6 bases and J by 5 bases, with 13 bases between. Germline assignment: CDR1 MNHEY and CDR2 SMNVEV (reference sequence). This CDR3 has 13 amino acids. The CDR3 coding sequence is TGTGCCAGCAGGATCACCGGGGGGTATGGCTACACCTTC. This encodes CASRITGGYGYTF.

The V and J genes are TRBV4-1 and TRBJ2-5; D unresolved. The CDR3 runs to 14 residues. V lost 0 bases, J lost 6 bases, and 11 bases lay in between. Germline CDR1 reads MGHRA; CDR2 reads YSYEKL. The CDR3, as DNA: TGCGCCAGCAGCCAAGAAATAGGGCCTAAGACCCAGTACTTC. This encodes CASSQEIGPKTQYF.

This chain uses TRBV6-5 with TRBJ2-2; D not certain. This CDR3 has 14 residues. V was shortened by 7 bases and J by 1 base, with 10 bases between the two germline ends. Looked up from germline, CDR1 is MNHEY and CDR2 is SVGAGI. CDR3 DNA sequence: TGTGCCAGCACCGAGGTACAGAACACCGGGGAGCTGTTTTTT. Amino acids: CASTEVQNTGELFF.

Details on this clone: A junction boundary mismatches the germline segment, possibly from a read error. The chain uses TRBV24-1 and TRBJ2-2; D may match TRBD1 or TRBD2 (6 bases each). Germline CDR1 and CDR2: KGHDR and SFDVKD. The CDR3 is 14 residues long. CDR3 bases: TGTGCCACCAGTGATTTCCCGGCGGAGGGGGTGCTGTTTTTT. Its protein is CATSDFPAEGVLFF.

The chain uses TRBV7-8 and TRBJ2-3, with 8 bases identical to TRBD2. V dropped 5 bases and J dropped 4; count of bases not matched to a gene: 8. The CDR3 consists of 15 residues. Germline values: CDR1 SGHVS, CDR2 FQNEAQ. Written as DNA, the CDR3 is TGTGCCAGCAGCCCCTCCGGGGGACTAGCAGATACGCAGTATTTT. Protein sequence: CASSPSGGLADTQYF. The entire variable domain, with the rest obtained from reference TRBV7-8 and TRBJ2-3, is as follows: GAGVSQSPRYKVAKRGQDVALRCDPISGHVSLFWYQQALGQGPEFLTYFQNEAQLDKSGLPSDRFFAERPEGSVSTLKIQRTQQEDSAVYLCASSPSGGLADTQYFGPGTRLTVL.

The chain joins TRBV30 to TRBJ2-7, with D unclear. CDR3 length equals 13 residues. The V end lost 0 bases, the J end lost 7 bases, and 13 bases lay between the germline ends. CDR1 and CDR2 from the germline V gene are GTSNPN and SVGIG (reference sequence). The CDR3 reads CAWSVPPTWEQYF. The CDR3 region has the DNA TGTGCCTGGAGTGTCCCACCTACATGGGAGCAGTACTTC.

V is TRBV7-6 and J is TRBJ2-7; D may be TRBD1 (6 bases). The length of the CDR3 is 18 residues. V lost 2 bases to trimming and J lost 1 base, with 21 bases between them. Looked up from germline, CDR1 is SGHVS and CDR2 is FNYEAQ. CDR3 region: CASSLFGFNGQISYEQYF. The CDR3 region has the DNA TGTGCCAGCAGCTTATTCGGCTTCAATGGACAGATTTCCTACGAGCAGTACTTC.

The J gene is TRBJ1-6, the V gene TRBV7-9; 7 positions match TRBD1. Germline CDR1 SEHNR, CDR2 FQNEAQ (reference sequence). The CDR3 sequence is 13 residues long. V was pared by 5 bases and J by 10 bases, with 5 bases of the junction left unmatched. The CDR3: CASSTDRVSPLHF. Here the CDR3 DNA reads TGTGCCAGCAGCACCGACAGGGTCTCACCCCTCCACTTT.